This TCR beta chain was recovered during a study of T cells in Graves' hyperthyroidism and ophthalmopathy. General study results and limits: Appearing also in blood were most of the thyroid clonotypes expanded above 0.001.

Uncontrolled infections, other autoimmune diseases, pregnancy or lactation led to exclusion of patients. Diagnostic decisions used clinical symptoms, serum thyroxine and TRAb, thyroid ultrasound and orbital computed tomography. The source material, RNA transcripts, was used to amplify TCR beta CDR3 regions. The HTBI primer set drove a first-round RT-PCR of the TCR CDR3. TCRdb re-analysed the multiplex PCR reads in MiXCR, keeping a single row per CDR3 protein. The sample lists 450,000 to 700,000 distinct CDR3 sequences, 46% occurring once. In regard to this clonotype: What it recognizes is unknown.

The CDR3 totals 14 residues. The germline CDR1 and CDR2 sequences are SGHVS and FQNEAQ. Trimming took off 5 bases at V and 7 bases at J, with 15 bases between the two ends. This TCR came from an adult woman with Graves' disease, either hyperthyroidism or ophthalmopathy (not recorded which). The sequencing input was peripheral blood or thyroid tissue (not recorded which). The chain links TRBV7-8 to TRBJ1-3; D is unclear. CDR3 nucleotides: TGTGCCAGCAGCCCCGAGGAAACCTGGAACACCATATATTTT. Translation: CASSPEETWNTIYF.